This T cell receptor beta chain was observed in a study of cytotoxic CD8 clonotypes in ibrutinib-treated CLL. Study in general: Patients gave response samples after a median roughly 11 months of treatment, range 6 to 36. The study's findings and limits: Clonality (at baseline) was higher than in age-matched healthy donors and tracked circulating CD8+ T-cell counts. Clonality grew at ibrutinib response; at progression, it decreased back toward baseline.

Note on this clone: Its antigen is still unknown.

V was clipped by 0 bases and J by 1 base; unmatched bases: 3. CDR3 length: 16 amino acids. Germline loops: CDR1 SGHRS, CDR2 YFSETQ. TCRdb keeps only in-frame clones here, not all; method: immunoSEQ multiplex PCR. There are some 140,000 clones in the sample; roughly 83% occur only once, and about 13% lies in the top ten. This chain joins TRBV5-1 and TRBJ1-2, with 10 bases lining up with TRBD1. Specimen: PBMCs, collected after 12 months of ibrutinib treatment. The sequence came from a human donor with chronic lymphocytic leukemia. The CDR3 here is CASSLGTGGFNYGYTF. CDR3 nucleotide sequence: TGCGCCAGCAGCTTGGGGACAGGGGGATTTAACTATGGCTACACCTTC. Supplemented by reference TRBV5-1 and TRBJ1-2, the full variable domain reads KAGVTQTPRYLIKTRGQQVTLSCSPISGHRSVSWYQQTPGQGLQFLFEYFSETQRNKGNFPGRFSGRQFSNSRSEMNVSTLELGDSALYLCASSLGTGGFNYGYTFGSGTRLTVV.